This TCR beta chain was documented in a study of neurological immune-mediated disorders. Study findings and constraints: Patients with HTLV-1-associated myelopathy had the highest level of TCR clonal expansion, whereas patients with multiple sclerosis had the lowest level, falling beneath the level found in healthy controls. None of the CDR3 amino acid sequences of expanded clones recurred across subjects, suggesting private repertoires in all groups.

Trimming took 2 bases from V and 4 from J; bases not matched to a gene: 13. Germline V gives CDR1 SQVTM, CDR2 ANQGSEA. The CDR3 consists of 18 residues. Described time point: longitudinal time-point 3. In its sample, this clonotype was seen many times. Its antigen remains unidentified. Synthesis of cDNA was performed by 5'RACE using 10-nucleotide random UMIs. TCRdb passed the 5' RACE reads through MiXCR, listing each CDR3 protein once. The sample lists around 51,000 distinct CDR3 sequences; roughly 13% were seen once. The rearrangement joins TRBV29-1 to TRBJ2-2; TRBD2 matches at 10 bases. The clonotype was recovered from a male donor with HTLV-1-associated myelopathy (HAM/TSP). Sequencing input: PBMCs. The CDR3 DNA reads TGCAGCGTTGAAATGCGGAGTAGCGGGGGGTCGAGCACCGGGGAGCTGTTTTTT. This gives the protein CSVEMRSSGGSSTGELFF.